This T cell receptor (beta chain) is drawn from a study of T cell responses to AZD1222 COVID-19 vaccine. Note on this clone: Its antigen is unidentified.

General study points: Clonal diversity was possibly underestimated, and white British individuals and females predominated among donors. In the spike-specific TCR repertoire, nearly half reportedly target unmutated variant regions.

With 6 bases removed from V and 7 bases from J, the gap between germline ends came to 11 bases. The CDR3 runs to 13 residues. Germline-derived CDR1 and CDR2 are SGHDT and YYEEEE. Assay used: immunoSEQ multiplex PCR; TCRdb lists only in-frame clones, some missing. Found here are some 150,000 clones, approximately 90% of them singletons; the top ten hold 2.6%. The rearrangement joins TRBV5-6 to TRBJ1-6; no clear D. Sequenced here: peripheral blood, sampled on day 0 of AZD1222 vaccination. This clonotype was sampled from an adult in good health. The chain's CDR3 is CASTLGDNSPLHF. The CDR3 DNA reads TGTGCCAGCACCCTAGGTGACAATTCACCCCTCCACTTT. The full variable domain, with the rest looked up from reference TRBV5-6 and TRBJ1-6, is DAGVTQSPTHLIKTRGQQVTLRCSPKSGHDTVSWYQQALGQGPQFIFQYYEEEERQRGNFPDRFSGHQFPNYSSELNVNALLLGDSALYLCASTLGDNSPLHFGNGTRLTVT.